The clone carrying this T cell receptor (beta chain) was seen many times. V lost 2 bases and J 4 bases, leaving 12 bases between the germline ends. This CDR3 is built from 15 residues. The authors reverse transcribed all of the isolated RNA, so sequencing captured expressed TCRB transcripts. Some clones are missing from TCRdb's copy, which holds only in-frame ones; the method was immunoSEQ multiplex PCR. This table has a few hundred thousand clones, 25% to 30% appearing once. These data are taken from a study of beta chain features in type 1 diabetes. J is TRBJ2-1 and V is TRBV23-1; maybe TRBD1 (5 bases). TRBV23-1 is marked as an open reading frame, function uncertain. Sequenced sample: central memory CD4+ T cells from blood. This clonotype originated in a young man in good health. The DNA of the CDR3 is TGCGCCAGCAGTCAAACGAACAGGAGATACAATGAGCAGTTCTTC. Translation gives CASSQTNRRYNEQFF.